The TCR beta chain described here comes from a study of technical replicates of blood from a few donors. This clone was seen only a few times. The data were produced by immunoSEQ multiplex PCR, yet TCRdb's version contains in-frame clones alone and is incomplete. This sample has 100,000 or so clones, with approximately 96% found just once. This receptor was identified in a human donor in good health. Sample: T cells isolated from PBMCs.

CDR3 sequence (DNA): TGTGCCGGAGGACAGGATAACACTGAAGCTTTCTTT. Protein sequence: CAGGQDNTEAFF. The genes are TRBV30 and TRBJ1-1; 7 bases are shared with TRBD1. The CDR3 spans 12 residues. Germline V gene lookup returns CDR1 GTSNPN and CDR2 SVGIG (reference sequence). With V trimmed by 8 bases and J by 2 bases, 5 bases remained unmatched.